This TCR beta chain is from a study of CD8 T cells in ankylosing spondylitis (dated by TCRdb to 2016 to 2017). A note on the overall study: To find TCR variants linked to disease, the study profiled T cell receptor beta repertoires in ankylosing spondylitis patients and healthy donors. The whole study cohort included over 85 healthy donors and 25 ankylosing spondylitis patients. Peripheral blood was sampled, and synovial fluid was additionally collected from ankylosing spondylitis patients. Paper-wide results and their limitations: According to the report, matched synovial fluid samples from ankylosing spondylitis patients were significantly enriched for the disease-linked clones. A CD8+ phenotype was shown by the disease-linked clones, which were found at relatively low frequencies in peripheral blood. A TCR beta motif of roughly 8 highly homologous amino acid variants appeared characteristic of blood from ankylosing spondylitis patients. Some TCR beta motif variants had previously been reported in synovial fluid and blood of reactive arthritis patients, which suggested common disease-initiation mechanisms.

The reads were generated on an Illumina HiSeq 2500. Quantitative 5'-RACE with molecular barcodes was the method used to prepare the TCR beta libraries. In the authors' own workflow: A new computational method, built on a probabilistic model of VDJ rearrangement, was used to identify disease-linked TCR variants. The public reads were reanalyzed by TCRdb: fastp trimming at Q25, MiXCR alignment, in-frame beta chains only. Every entry covers one CDR3 protein and lists the most common genes and DNA from its rows. None of the V and J calls come from the authors' own analysis; TCRdb made them. The sample has fewer than 650,000 distinct CDR3 sequences on record, roughly 13% of them singletons. The top ten constitute around 6.8% of the sample. V loses 5 bases at its end and J loses 6 bases; junction bases beyond the gene matches: 11. The CDR3 runs 16 amino acids, cysteine and phenylalanine included. Only the CDR3 portion is preserved as DNA: 48 bases, with reading frame beginning at the first base.

On this clonotype: No antigen is known for it. There are no base qualities to consult, and no much larger clone falls within one base.

The receptor's source is a male donor with ankylosing spondylitis. The sequenced sample consisted of blood, either unsorted or a sorted T cell fraction (not recorded which). In this chain, TRBV12-3 or TRBV12-4 is recombined with TRBJ2-5; the central 11 bases match TRBD1. The DNA is TGTGCCAGCAGTATTACCGGGACAGGGGGAGCGAAGACCCAGTACTTC. Protein translation: CASSITGTGGAKTQYF.